Reported below is one T cell receptor beta chain. Its antigen remains undetermined. One base away there is no much larger clone; base qualities are not given. Other DNA sequences from this sample encode an identical CDR3 as well. Spanning cysteine to phenylalanine, the CDR3 consists of 15 amino acids. CDR3 DNA is the only sequence kept; it has 45 bases, read in frame from the first base. According to the germline V gene, CDR1 reads MNHEY and CDR2 reads SVGAGI. V is pruned by 6 bases and J by 3 bases, leaving 9 bases of the junction without a gene match. The cohort consisted of some 670 healthy bone marrow donors. At the time of sampling, all cohort members were nominally healthy, though unrecorded immune exposures were likely present. The donor was CMV seropositive and belonged to the group of more than 250 seropositive cohort members. Each donor provided a peripheral blood sample, and peripheral blood mononuclear cells were used for TCR beta sequencing. Genomic DNA was extracted from the blood cell samples with the Qiagen DNeasy Blood Extraction Kit.

The data belong to a study of cytomegalovirus exposure and HLA in healthy donors (dated by TCRdb to the late 2010s). Describing the broader study: An earlier analysis of a few hundred of the donors reported about 300 Gb of sequence data and 117 million unique TCR beta sequences obtained from about 179 million T cells. An early release that covered more than 550 HLA-typed donors contained approximately 320 gigabases of sequencing data and around 85 million unique TCR sequences. To study patterns of TCR occurrence, a later analysis re-analyzed previously published TCR beta repertoires from around 670 donors and added high-resolution HLA genotyping. Typing coverage differed by locus: A, B, C, DRB1 and DQB1 were typed in about 629-630 donors, DQA1 in about 500, DPA1 in 600 to 610, and DPB1 in 472. Among the approximately 420 genotyped donors, around 81% belonged to the genetic ancestry cluster associated with self-reported Caucasian donors. The study aimed to test whether cataloging public T cell receptors could reveal signatures of past pathogen exposure. Donor age, sex, ethnicity and CMV serostatus were collected together with the repertoire data. Every repertoire in the discovery cohort had been generated on one and the same sequencing platform. The study combined high-throughput TCR immunosequencing, statistical association of individual TCRs with disease status, and machine learning to predict cytomegalovirus infection status. In addition to the first cohort of about 650 subjects, a separate validation cohort of around 110 different subjects was used. A later genetic analysis used genome-wide SNP genotypes for about 60% of the roughly 670 donors, treating that subset as a discovery cohort. Among a few hundred genotyped donors of the cohort, an average of roughly 240,000 unique TCR beta nucleotide sequences were sequenced per donor, around 20% of them non-productive. Roughly 5 DR-DQ haplotypes were handled as single units for association and clustering, since linkage in the cohort was strong. Class I and class II HLA loci were covered by the typing at four-digit resolution. Rather than using new phenotypic data, the later analysis identified candidate immune exposures from TCR beta sequences and from how often those sequences occurred across donors. In an earlier analysis of 500 to 650 of the donors, high-throughput TCR beta sequencing was used to judge whether each TCR beta V gene segment behaved as functional or pseudogenic. Using immunosequencing, the study profiled T cell repertoires from about 610 subjects and related those repertoires to cytomegalovirus serostatus.

General study outcomes and caveats: Roughly uniform sequencing depth across donors was assumed in presence/absence analyses, although this assumption may not hold. When HLA alleles, especially DR and DQ, strongly co-occurred, TCR associations were difficult to assign to individual alleles. An earlier analysis of approximately 570 of the donors showed that most TCR beta V segments appeared in productive rearrangements either about 87% or about 30% of the time, which broadly matched IMGT annotations. Linkage disequilibrium might explain the correlated functional status among segregating V segments, but an unknown experimental factor could not be ruled out. A few of the identified cytomegalovirus-associated TCR beta chains were confirmed in vitro to be specific for cytomegalovirus antigens. In a later analysis, most CMV-associated TCR beta chains were found to appear HLA-restricted, with HLA associations seemingly driven largely by CMV exposure. Compared with equally common non-associated chains, HLA-associated TCR beta chains in a later analysis were more clonally expanded and had lower generation probabilities. The sequencing pipeline was judged likely to have produced a cluster of highly shared sequence variants as a technical artifact. A later genetic analysis associated a missense DCLRE1C variant with V-gene and J-gene trimming of TCR beta chains, and an independent cohort replicated the association. The authors suggested that the approach could potentially be extended to other disease states and immunological phenotypes. Cytomegalovirus status was reported to be diagnosed by the classifier with high specificity and sensitivity in both the original and validation cohorts. Because counts were too low, roughly 16 rarely observed V segments, including chromosome 9 orphons, were left out of the earlier analysis of approximately 580 of the donors. For the cohort, immune exposure information was limited to CMV serostatus. In the study, about 150 TCR beta chains were listed as associated with cytomegalovirus. Most TCR sequences were seen in very few donors, while some public TCRs were found in many individuals. HLA typing was unavailable for some donors at each locus, so association tests used only the typed subset. Several of the top co-occurrence clusters appeared to be linked to parvovirus B19, influenza, CMV and Epstein-Barr virus, according to a later analysis. This cohort had only TCR beta chains sequenced, and the lack of alpha or paired-chain data limited which features could be detected. In a later analysis, the rate of TCR association differed among HLA loci, with DRB1 alleles having the most associated TCRs and HLA-C alleles having the fewest. Some IMGT-functional V segments, including TRBV6-2 and TRBV6-3, could not be told apart with the 87-base-pair reads, so those segments were excluded. A further reported finding was that TCR beta sequences accurately predicted the HLA-A and HLA-B alleles for most subjects in the first cohort. A later genetic analysis reported fewer N-insertions in productive TCRs among donors in an Asian-associated ancestry cluster than the roughly 700-donor mean. A later analysis associated 15,000 to 20,000 TCR beta sequences with specific HLA alleles at a false discovery rate of 0.05.

Libraries were constructed by the immunoSEQ multiplex PCR assay. A mixture of 60 forward primers for TCR Vbeta segments and 13 reverse primers for TCR Jbeta segments was used in the multiplex PCR. Amplification of the CDR3 region of rearranged TCR beta genes was performed with a multiplex PCR assay on genomic DNA. Amplified TCR beta libraries were sequenced as 87-base-pair reads on the Illumina HiSeq System. Turning to the authors' computational methods: A later analysis counted tens of millions of unique TCR beta chains across the 650 to 700 repertoires, and some 11 million of these chains were shared by at least two donors. A nearest-neighbor algorithm error-corrected the raw reads and collapsed the reads into unique sequences, merging closely related sequences to remove PCR and sequencing errors. CDR3 sequences were aligned to IMGT reference sequences to assign V, D and J gene segments. Each retained sequence needed at least a six-nucleotide match to both a V gene segment and a J gene segment. Rearrangements were called productive when the CDR3 lacked stop codons and stayed in frame with V and J; all others were non-productive. Following IMGT convention, CDR3 was defined as the stretch from the second conserved V-encoded cysteine to the conserved J-encoded phenylalanine. The earlier analysis of fewer than 750 of the donors excluded sequences that lacked an unambiguous match to a single V gene segment. An earlier analysis of a few hundred of the donors called V segments functional above 56.7% productive rearrangements and segregating when the between-donor standard deviation exceeded 5%. A statistical classification framework was developed to diagnose cytomegalovirus status using the catalog of TCR beta chain sequences. V and J gene assignment, in a later analysis, came from comparing TCR nucleotide sequences with IMGT/GENE-DB human TR gene sequences. A later analysis assigned CDR3 sequences and most-parsimonious VDJ recombination scenarios with the TCRdist pipeline. In a later analysis, each TCR beta chain was defined by its CDR3 amino acid sequence together with its V-gene family, and reads without a unique V-gene family were excluded. A later analysis removed 450 to 600 highly shared, low-generation-probability nucleotide sequences to deal with suspected cross-contamination and a sequencing artifact. In a later analysis, a clonal expansion index for each public chain was calculated from normalized within-repertoire ranks of inferred template counts. A later analysis computed generation probabilities with a VDJ recombination model fitted to out-of-frame rearrangements, and checked the results against IGoR. A later analysis scored TCR-TCR, TCR-HLA and TCR-CMV co-occurrence with hypergeometric tests, applying a repertoire-size bias correction to TCR pairs. In a later analysis, false discovery rates were estimated by permuting HLA or CMV assignments 20 times. A later analysis grouped co-occurring TCRs with DBSCAN, adding TCRdist sequence similarity when clustering within HLA-allele-positive subsets. Co-occurrence clustering excluded repertoires with fewer than 30,000 or more than 120,000 public chains, plus five with anomalous nucleotide sharing. TCRdb stores this immuneACCESS table with in-frame sequences only. Part of the clones is absent; in the studies checked, under half of the shortfall reflects unresolved V genes, and no reason is known for the rest. The V and J calls and clone size come from that table; D and trimming were worked out from the DNA. The sample yields roughly 97,000 clones; approximately 85% were counted once. Together, the top ten hold about 5% of the sample.

In this chain, TRBV6-5 is recombined with TRBJ1-2, with 8 junctional bases fitting TRBD1. The TCR was taken from a man aged 35 to 55 in good health and CMV-seropositive. The material sequenced was PBMCs. This receptor carries the CDR3 CASSPRDRRHYGYTF. The nucleotides are TGTGCCAGCAGCCCCCGGGACAGGAGGCACTATGGCTACACCTTC.